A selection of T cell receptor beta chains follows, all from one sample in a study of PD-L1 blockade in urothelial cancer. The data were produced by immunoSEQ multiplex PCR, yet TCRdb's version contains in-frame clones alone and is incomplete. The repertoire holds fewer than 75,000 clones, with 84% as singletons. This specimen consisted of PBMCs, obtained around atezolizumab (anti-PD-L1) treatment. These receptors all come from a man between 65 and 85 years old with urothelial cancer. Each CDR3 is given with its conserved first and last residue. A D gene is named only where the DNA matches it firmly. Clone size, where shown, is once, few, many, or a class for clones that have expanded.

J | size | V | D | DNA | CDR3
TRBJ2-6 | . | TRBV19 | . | TGTGCCAGTAGCACAGGGAGCGGGGCCAACGTCCTGACTTTC | CASSTGSGANVLTF
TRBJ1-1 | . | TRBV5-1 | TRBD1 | TGCGCCAGCAGCTTTCGGACAGGGAACACTGAAGCTTTCTTT | CASSFRTGNTEAFF
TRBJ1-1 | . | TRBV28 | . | TGTGCCAGCAGTCCCGTGACAGGTCTCACTGAAGCTTTCTTT | CASSPVTGLTEAFF
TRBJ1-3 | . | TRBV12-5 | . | TGTGCTAGTTCTGGACTCGGAACTATTACTCTAGCTGGAAACACCATATATTTT | CASSGLGTITLAGNTIYF
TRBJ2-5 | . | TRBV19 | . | TGTGCCAGTAGTATGGGGCCGGGTACCGAGACCCAGTACTTC | CASSMGPGTETQYF
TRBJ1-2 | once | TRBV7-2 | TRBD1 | TGTGCCAGCAGCTTAGAGATAGGGCGACAGGGTTATGGCTACACCTTC | CASSLEIGRQGYGYTF
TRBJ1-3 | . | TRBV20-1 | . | TGCAGTGGGCTGACAGGAAACACCATATATTTT | CSGLTGNTIYF
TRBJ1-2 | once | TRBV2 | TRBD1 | TGTGCCAGCAGCGAGTACCGGGACAGTCCCTTTGGCTACACCTTC | CASSEYRDSPFGYTF
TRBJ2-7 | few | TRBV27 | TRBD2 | TGTGCCAGCAGTAAAGGGACTAGCGGGAGGATGGGGACCTACGAGCAGTACTTC | CASSKGTSGRMGTYEQYF
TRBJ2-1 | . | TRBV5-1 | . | TGCGCCAGCAGCTTGTCAGGGCAGGGTTCCTACAATGAGCAGTTCTTC | CASSLSGQGSYNEQFF
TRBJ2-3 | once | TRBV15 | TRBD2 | TGTGCCACCAGCAGAGGGGGGACTAGCGGGAGTACGGGTACGCAGTATTTT | CATSRGGTSGSTGTQYF
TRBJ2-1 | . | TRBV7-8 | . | TGTGCCAGCAGCTTAGCTATGTACAATGAGCAGTTCTTC | CASSLAMYNEQFF
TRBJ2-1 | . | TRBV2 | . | TGTGCCAGCAGTGAGAGCAGGGTAATTGAGCAGTTCTTC | CASSESRVIEQFF
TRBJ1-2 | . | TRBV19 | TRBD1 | TGTGCCAGTAACAAACACCCGGGACAGGGGGCGGGACGAGGCTACACCTTC | CASNKHPGQGAGRGYTF
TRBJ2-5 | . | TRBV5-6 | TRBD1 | TGTGCCAGCAGCTCCTACAGGGGAGACAAAGAGACCCAGTACTTC | CASSSYRGDKETQYF
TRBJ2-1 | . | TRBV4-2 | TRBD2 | TGTGCCAGCAGCCAAGATCCAGGACTAGCGGTCAACAATGAGCAGTTCTTC | CASSQDPGLAVNNEQFF
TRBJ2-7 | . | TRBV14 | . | TGTGCCAGCAGCCAAGGAGTGAGGAACTTC | CASSQGVRNF
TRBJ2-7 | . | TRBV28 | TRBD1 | TGTGCCAGCAGTTTATTCTCATCGACAGGGGGCAGTGGCTACGAGCAGTACTTC | CASSLFSSTGGSGYEQYF
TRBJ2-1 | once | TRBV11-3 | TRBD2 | TGTGCCAGCAGCTTACGGCGGGAGAGGAATGAGCAGTTCTTC | CASSLRRERNEQFF
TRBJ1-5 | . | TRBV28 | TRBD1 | TGTGCCAGCAGTTTATACAGGGGGCCTCTTCAGGGAAATCAGCCCCAGCATTTT | CASSLYRGPLQGNQPQHF
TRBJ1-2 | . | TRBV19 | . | TGTGCCAGTAGTATGGTCTTAGCGGCAGATCATAACTATGGCTACACCTTC | CASSMVLAADHNYGYTF
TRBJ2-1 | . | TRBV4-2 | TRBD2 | TGTGCCAGCAGCCAAGATCCTAGCGGGAGAACCTCCTACAATGAGCAGTTCTTC | CASSQDPSGRTSYNEQFF
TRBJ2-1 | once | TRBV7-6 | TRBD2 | TGTGCCAGCAGCCCGCGACTAGCGGGGGACGACAATGAGCAGTTCTTC | CASSPRLAGDDNEQFF
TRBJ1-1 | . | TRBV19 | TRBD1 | TGTGCCACCGATAAAGGGGGCTTAAACACTGAAGCTTTCTTT | CATDKGGLNTEAFF
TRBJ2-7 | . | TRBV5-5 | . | TGTGCCAGCAGCTTGGCTGGCACGCGTGGGCGTTACGAGCAGTACTTC | CASSLAGTRGRYEQYF
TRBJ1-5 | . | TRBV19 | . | TGTGCCAGTAGTATTAGAGGGGGAAACTTTCAGCCCCAGCATTTT | CASSIRGGNFQPQHF
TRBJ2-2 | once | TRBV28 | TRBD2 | TGTGCCAGCAGTTTGAGCGGGAGGGACACCGGGGAGCTGTTTTTT | CASSLSGRDTGELFF
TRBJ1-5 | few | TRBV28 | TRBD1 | TGTGCCAGCAGTTACCAGGGGGCCAGCAATCAGCCCCAGCATTTT | CASSYQGASNQPQHF
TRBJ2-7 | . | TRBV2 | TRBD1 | TGTGCCAGCAGGGCCCCCAGGACAGGGTATATCTACGAGCAGTACTTC | CASRAPRTGYIYEQYF
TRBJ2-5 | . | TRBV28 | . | TGTGCCAGCAAGGGGGGGGTGGATTATCAAGAGACCCAGTACTTC | CASKGGVDYQETQYF